This T cell receptor (beta chain) was sequenced during a study of blood T cell repertoires in COVID-19. Background on the study: COVID-19 samples collected from the United States, Italy and Spain covered acute and convalescent phases.

The CDR3 consists of 14 residues. V gave up 1 base and J gave up 7 bases, with 11 bases separating them. Per germline, CDR1 SNHLY and CDR2 FYNNEI. As originally analysed: Reference gene primer amplification gave nucleated cell count estimates. Assay used: immunoSEQ multiplex PCR; TCRdb lists only in-frame clones, some missing. V and J calls and clone size are copied from that table; D and trimming were computed from the DNA. Among under 200,000 clones listed, approximately 90% were seen once. The chain has TRBV2 and TRBJ2-1, with a tentative D call TRBD2 (5 bases). The source is a young woman who had recovered from COVID-19. Sequenced material: PBMCs or T cells enriched from blood (not recorded which). The CDR3 loop is CASSEERATNEQFF. As DNA, the CDR3 is TGTGCCAGCAGTGAAGAGAGGGCCACTAATGAGCAGTTCTTC.